The TCR beta chain under discussion was sequenced for a study of T cells expressing NK-cell markers. In the study overall: Sorted CD3+CD56+NKG2C+, CD3+CD56+NKG2C- and CD3+CD56-NKG2C+ T cells supplied TCR beta repertoires. Within the sequenced cohort of eight donors, seven exhibited HCMV seropositivity and one was seronegative.

Details on this clonotype: Its antigen is not identified.

From its re-call of the 5' RACE reads, TCRdb lists each CDR3 protein once, without DNA. The sample has about 460,000 distinct CDR3 sequences. The CDR3 runs to 13 residues. Germline CDR1 and CDR2: MNHEY and SVGEGT. Regarding the study as a whole: As a fraction of CD8+ T cells, dominant NKG2C+ clonotypes reached roughly 1.0-7.5% in 5 or 6 donors. What remained unclear was the HCMV specificity of expanded NKG2C+ T cell clones.

The sample comprised blood T cells: a sorted CD56 or NKG2C T cell subset, CD4+ or CD8+ T cells, or bulk PBMC T cells (not recorded which). The rearrangement links TRBV6-2 or TRBV6-3 to TRBJ2-3. This clonotype was sampled from a woman in her forties or fifties in good health. CDR3 loop: CASSKGASDTQYF.